The 15 T cell receptor beta chains given below trace back to one sample, sequenced in a study of T cell changes during pregnancy in multiple sclerosis. Produced via immunoSEQ multiplex PCR; TCRdb's table is partial and in-frame only. The sample holds 60,000 or so clones, around nine tenths seen once. Sequenced input: peripheral blood from another person, used as feeder cells. The receptors come from a human donor whose cells served as feeder cells for cultures in a pregnancy study.

Here the CDR3 DNA reads TGTGCCAGTACTAGCGGGGGAGCTCGGGACGAGCAGTACTTC. Protein: CASTSGGARDEQYF. This chain uses TRBV19 with TRBJ2-7, with 10 bases lining up with TRBD2. The CDR3 covers 14 residues. Trimming at V came to 7 bases and at J to 5 bases, leaving 8 bases not matched to a gene. The germline gives CDR1 LNHDA, CDR2 SQIVND (reference sequence).

The V and J genes are TRBV6-6 and TRBJ2-3; no reliable D call. The CDR3 covers 15 residues. Germline V lookup: CDR1 MNHNY, CDR2 SVGAGI (reference sequence). V was cut by 7 bases and J by 0 bases, with 14 bases left in between. CDR3 nucleotides: TGTGCCAGCACCACGTCCCGTTCTAGCACAGATACGCAGTATTTT. This gives the protein CASTTSRSSTDTQYF.

V usage is TRBV25-1 and J usage is TRBJ2-3, with 8 bases that match TRBD2. In germline, CDR1 is MGHDK, CDR2 SYGVNS. CDR3 length: 14 amino acids. V shed 3 bases and J 6 bases; nucleotides not matched to a gene: 5. CDR3 nucleotides: TGTGCCAGCAGTGACCCGGGGGGGAAGGATACGCAGTATTTT. Amino acids: CASSDPGGKDTQYF. The whole variable domain, remainder taken from reference TRBV25-1 and TRBJ2-3, is EADIYQTPRYLVIGTGKKITLECSQTMGHDKMYWYQQDPGMELHLIHYSYGVNSTEKGDLSSESTVSRIRTEHFPLTLESARPSHTSQYLCASSDPGGKDTQYFGPGTRLTVL.

The chain uses TRBV10-3 and TRBJ2-3, with a possible D match to TRBD2 (6 bases). V dropped 4 bases and J dropped 4 bases, with 12 bases sitting between them. The CDR3 extends over 14 amino acids. CDR1 and CDR2 (germline): ENHRY, SYGVKD. The CDR3 reads CAISGREFADTQYF. The CDR3 DNA sequence: TGTGCCATCAGTGGGAGGGAGTTCGCAGATACGCAGTATTTT.

The V and J genes are TRBV10-3 and TRBJ1-2; no firm D call. Trimming took 7 bases from V and 0 from J, leaving 12 bases between them. The germline V gene encodes CDR1 ENHRY and CDR2 SYGVKD. The CDR3 extends over 14 amino acids. The CDR3 region has the DNA TGTGCCATCACGCGAGAACCGGCTAACTATGGCTACACCTTC. Amino acid sequence: CAITREPANYGYTF.

The chain joins TRBV5-1 to TRBJ2-5; D gene uncertain. In germline, CDR1 is SGHRS, CDR2 YFSETQ. With 4 bases removed from V and 0 bases from J, the gap between germline ends came to 7 bases. The CDR3 totals 13 residues. This CDR3 is CASSTRYQETQYF. CDR3 DNA sequence: TGCGCCAGCAGCACTCGGTACCAAGAGACCCAGTACTTC. Complete variable domain (other parts from reference TRBV5-1 and TRBJ2-5): KAGVTQTPRYLIKTRGQQVTLSCSPISGHRSVSWYQQTPGQGLQFLFEYFSETQRNKGNFPGRFSGRQFSNSRSEMNVSTLELGDSALYLCASSTRYQETQYFGPGTRLLVL.

The chain has TRBV2 and TRBJ1-5; D ambiguous. The CDR3 totals 13 residues. The germline V gene has CDR1 SNHLY and CDR2 FYNNEI. With 5 bases removed from V and 4 bases from J, the gap between germline ends came to 9 bases. This CDR3 reads CASSPRHNQPQHF. CDR3 bases: TGTGCCAGCAGTCCCCGACATAATCAGCCCCAGCATTTT.

This chain links TRBV7-8 with TRBJ1-5, with D tentatively TRBD1 (5 bases). This CDR3 is 17 amino acids long. Germline V gene sequence: CDR1 SGHVS, CDR2 FQNEAQ. V gave up 1 base and J gave up 2 bases, with 15 bases separating them. The CDR3 nucleotides are TGTGCCAGCAGCTTAGTGTCAGGGTACGGCGGCAATCAGCCCCAGCATTTT. Translated, it gives CASSLVSGYGGNQPQHF.

The J gene is TRBJ1-3, the V gene TRBV9; 7 bases map to TRBD1. V lost 0 bases, J lost 4 bases, and 7 bases stayed unmatched. Germline loops: CDR1 SGDLS, CDR2 YYNGEE. The CDR3 spans 16 residues. CDR3 sequence: CASSVVGTVAGNTIYF. Written as DNA, the CDR3 is TGTGCCAGCAGCGTAGTGGGGACAGTCGCCGGAAACACCATATATTTT. The complete variable domain, with remaining parts taken from reference TRBV9 and TRBJ1-3, reads DSGVTQTPKHLITATGQRVTLRCSPRSGDLSVYWYQQSLDQGLQFLIQYYNGEERAKGNILERFSAQQFPDLHSELNLSSLELGDSALYFCASSVVGTVAGNTIYFGEGSWLTVV.

The chain couples TRBV7-2 to TRBJ1-5; TRBD1 agrees at 9 bases. The V and J ends lost 5 bases and 2 bases, in that order; junction bases with no gene match: 4. In germline, CDR1 is SGHTA, CDR2 FQGNSA. This CDR3 comprises 15 residues. The CDR3 reads CASSLTGGGNQPQHF. In nucleotides, the CDR3 is TGTGCCAGCAGCCTAACAGGGGGCGGCAATCAGCCCCAGCATTTT. Filled out from reference TRBV7-2 and TRBJ1-5, the complete variable domain reads GAGVSQSPSNKVTEKGKDVELRCDPISGHTALYWYRQSLGQGLEFLIYFQGNSAPDKSGLPSDRFSAERTGGSVSTLTIQRTQQEDSAVYLCASSLTGGGNQPQHFGDGTRLSIL.

The chain recombines TRBV7-8 with TRBJ2-7, with 7 bases that match TRBD1. The length of the CDR3 is 13 residues. Germline V gene sequence: CDR1 SGHVS, CDR2 FQNEAQ. After removal of 5 bases from V and 7 bases from J, the junction contained 8 bases not matched to a gene. CDR3 DNA: TGTGCCAGCAGCCTTGACAGGGCGCGGGAGCAGTACTTC. It codes for CASSLDRAREQYF.

This sequence joins TRBV4-2 and TRBJ2-5; 7 positions match TRBD1. The CDR3 runs 17 residues. CDR1 and CDR2 (germline): LGHNA, YNFKEQ. J lost 6 bases, V lost 4 bases, and 17 bases had no gene match. CDR3 residues: CASSRDPGQVWGQTQYF. CDR3 sequence (DNA): TGTGCCAGCAGCCGAGATCCCGGACAGGTCTGGGGGCAGACCCAGTACTTC.

The chain combines TRBV27 with TRBJ2-1; D may match TRBD1 or TRBD2 (5 bases each). V lost 5 bases to trimming and J lost 6 bases, with 23 bases between them. The CDR3 sequence is 17 residues long. Germline assignment: CDR1 MNHEY and CDR2 SMNVEV (reference sequence). The CDR3 bases are TGTGCCAGCAGTCCGCGCCCGGGACCCCTTCCCGTCAATGAGCAGTTCTTC. Its protein product is CASSPRPGPLPVNEQFF.

The chain carries TRBV28 and TRBJ2-6; D uncertain. CDR3 length equals 17 residues. The germline CDR1 and CDR2 sequences are MDHEN and SYDVKM. V shed 3 bases and J shed 0 bases, with 12 bases lying between them. The CDR3 DNA follows: TGTGCCAGCAGTTTTTCCAGGAGAAGCTCTGGGGCCAACGTCCTGACTTTC. It codes for CASSFSRRSSGANVLTF. The full variable domain, rest sourced from reference TRBV28 and TRBJ2-6, is DVKVTQSSRYLVKRTGEKVFLECVQDMDHENMFWYRQDPGLGLRLIYFSYDVKMKEKGDIPEGYSVSREKKERFSLILESASTNQTSMYLCASSFSRRSSGANVLTFGAGSRLTVL.

This clone was recorded once. The CDR3 here is CASSAYGGSGYTF. The DNA for the CDR3 is TGTGCCAGCAGCGCGTACGGTGGAAGTGGCTACACCTTC. The V and J genes are TRBV11-3 and TRBJ1-2; D call uncertain. The CDR3 covers 13 residues. V was clipped by 5 bases and J by 7 bases, with 14 bases between them. Per the germline V gene, CDR1 is SGHNT and CDR2 is YENEEA.